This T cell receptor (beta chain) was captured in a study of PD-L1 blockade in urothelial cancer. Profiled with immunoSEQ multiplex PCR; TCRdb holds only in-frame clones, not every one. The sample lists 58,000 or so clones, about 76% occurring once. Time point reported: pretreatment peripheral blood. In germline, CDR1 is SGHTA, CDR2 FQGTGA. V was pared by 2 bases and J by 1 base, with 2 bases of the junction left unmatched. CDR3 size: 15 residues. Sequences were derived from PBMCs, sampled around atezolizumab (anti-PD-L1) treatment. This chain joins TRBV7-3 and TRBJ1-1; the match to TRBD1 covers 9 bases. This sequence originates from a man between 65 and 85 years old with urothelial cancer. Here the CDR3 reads CASSLGGQGNTEAFF. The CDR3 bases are TGTGCCAGCAGCTTAGGGGGACAGGGGAACACTGAAGCTTTCTTT.